The 23 T cell receptor beta chains below come from one sample, sequenced in a study of identical twins. MiXCR, run by TCRdb on the 5' RACE reads, gives a single entry per CDR3 protein. Found here are 200,000 to 300,000 distinct CDR3 sequences, 10% of them singletons; the top ten hold 9% to 10%. Sequenced input: memory T cells sorted from blood. Every receptor here comes from a man aged 45-65 years in good health.

This clonotype has just a few counts. This chain connects TRBV9 to TRBJ2-1, with TRBD2 identical over 12 bases. Germline V gene sequence: CDR1 SGDLS, CDR2 YYNGEE. This CDR3 contains 16 residues. The V gene end was trimmed by 4 bases and the J gene end by 4 bases; junction bases not matched to a gene: 6. The CDR3 loop is CASSFGLAGPYNEQFF. In nucleotides, the CDR3 is TGTGCCAGCAGCTTCGGACTAGCGGGACCGTACAATGAGCAGTTCTTC. Full variable domain (rest looked up from reference TRBV9 and TRBJ2-1): DSGVTQTPKHLITATGQRVTLRCSPRSGDLSVYWYQQSLDQGLQFLIQYYNGEERAKGNILERFSAQQFPDLHSELNLSSLELGDSALYFCASSFGLAGPYNEQFFGPGTRLTVL.

There are a few counts of this clonotype. This CDR3 is CASSLEVFGYEQYF. In DNA, the CDR3 is TGCGCCAGCAGCTTGGAAGTCTTCGGCTACGAGCAGTACTTC. The chain is built from TRBV5-1 and TRBJ2-7; D ambiguous. V dropped 0 bases and J dropped 3 bases, with 10 bases sitting between them. The CDR3 has 14 residues. Germline V CDR1 and CDR2: SGHRS, YFSETQ.

J is TRBJ1-6 and V is TRBV27; D is undetermined. Germline V CDR1 and CDR2: MNHEY, SMNVEV (reference sequence). V lost 3 bases to trimming and J lost 2 bases, with 8 bases between them. This CDR3 has 15 amino acids. The CDR3 DNA sequence: TGTGCCAGCAGTTTGTCGGTTCCCTATAATTCACCCCTCCACTTT. Amino acids: CASSLSVPYNSPLHF.

This clonotype was counted ten times or more. The chain employs TRBV7-9 and TRBJ1-4; 7 bases map to TRBD1. CDR1 is SEHNR, CDR2 FQNEAQ, per germline (reference sequence). The V gene end was trimmed by 5 bases and the J gene end by 8 bases; junction bases not matched to a gene: 2. The CDR3 sequence is 12 residues long. The CDR3 reads CASSRQGEKLFF. CDR3 bases: TGTGCCAGCAGCAGACAGGGAGAAAAACTGTTTTTT.

This clonotype showed up many times. This rearrangement joins TRBV5-1 to TRBJ2-1; 7 nucleotides agree with TRBD2. The CDR3 covers 15 residues. J lost 7 bases, V lost 4 bases, and 11 bases had no gene match. Germline CDR1 and CDR2: SGHRS and YFSETQ. CDR3 nucleotide sequence: TGCGCCAGCAGCAGGAGCGGGGAAGTCTTGAATGAGCAGTTCTTC. It is translated as CASSRSGEVLNEQFF.

The chain uses TRBV7-2 and TRBJ2-3; D not resolved. Germline V CDR1 and CDR2: SGHTA, FQGNSA. The CDR3 is 13 residues long. V dropped 3 bases and J dropped 4 bases, with 8 bases sitting between them. The CDR3 bases are TGTGCCAGCAGCTTCCGATCCTCAGATACGCAGTATTTT. The encoded protein is CASSFRSSDTQYF.

This clonotype has a handful of counts. The CDR3 DNA sequence: TGTGCCAGCAGCTTATCCCAGGTTCAGCCCCAGCATTTT. Translating it yields CASSLSQVQPQHF. This rearrangement joins TRBV11-2 to TRBJ1-5; D gene ambiguous. The germline V and J ends were trimmed by 2 bases and 6 bases, with 8 bases remaining between them. The CDR3 consists of 13 residues. Germline CDR1 is SGHAT and CDR2 is FQNNGV.

This clonotype was counted only a few times. The chain uses TRBV28 and TRBJ2-3, with D possibly being TRBD2 (6 bases). Trimming cost V 3 bases and J 0 bases, with 10 bases left between them. Per germline, CDR1 MDHEN and CDR2 SYDVKM. This CDR3 has 15 residues. CDR3 bases: TGTGCCAGCAGTTTTGTAGCGGCTAGCACAGATACGCAGTATTTT. Translated, it gives CASSFVAASTDTQYF. The full variable domain, rest sourced from reference TRBV28 and TRBJ2-3, is DVKVTQSSRYLVKRTGEKVFLECVQDMDHENMFWYRQDPGLGLRLIYFSYDVKMKEKGDIPEGYSVSREKKERFSLILESASTNQTSMYLCASSFVAASTDTQYFGPGTRLTVL.

This clonotype was seen repeatedly, ten times or more. The CDR3: CASSLRLAGSDEQFF. As DNA, the CDR3 is TGTGCCAGCAGCTTACGATTAGCGGGGTCTGATGAGCAGTTCTTC. This chain uses TRBV7-8 with TRBJ2-1; TRBD2 matches at 8 bases. Germline CDR1 and CDR2: SGHVS and FQNEAQ. Trimming cost V 2 bases and J 8 bases; bases outside gene matches: 8. This CDR3 has 15 residues.

This clonotype has ten or more counts. The J gene is TRBJ1-2, the V gene TRBV20-1; maybe TRBD1 (5 bases). V was pared by 1 base and J by 2 bases, with 8 bases between. Per germline, CDR1 DFQATT and CDR2 SNEGSKA (reference sequence). This CDR3 comprises 13 residues. The CDR3 spells CSARGGGNYGYTF. The CDR3 bases are TGCAGTGCTAGAGGGGGGGGGAACTATGGCTACACCTTC.

This clonotype appeared a few times. V and J are TRBV5-1 and TRBJ2-5; TRBD1 agrees at 8 bases. The CDR3 spans 14 residues. The V and J ends lost 7 bases and 2 bases, in that order; junction bases with no gene match: 7. Germline V gives CDR1 SGHRS, CDR2 YFSETQ. CDR3 in amino acids: CASGLTGAQETQYF. CDR3 bases: TGCGCCAGCGGACTGACAGGGGCACAAGAGACCCAGTACTTC.

This clonotype was counted many times. The V and J genes are TRBV7-2 and TRBJ2-1, with TRBD1 matching 7 bases. With V trimmed by 3 bases and J by 3 bases, 8 bases remained unmatched. Looked up from germline, CDR1 is SGHTA and CDR2 is FQGNSA. There are 16 residues in the CDR3. DNA of the CDR3: TGTGCCAGCAGCTTTCAGGGGGTAGGTCGCTACAATGAGCAGTTCTTC. Its protein product is CASSFQGVGRYNEQFF.

Worth noting for this clonotype: One base away lies a much larger clone, so this may be a sequencing read error. J is TRBJ2-3 and V is TRBV7-2; D gene uncertain. CDR1 is SGHTA, CDR2 FQGNSA, per germline. This CDR3 contains 14 residues. The V and J ends lost 4 bases and 3 bases respectively, with 11 bases between them. CDR3 sequence: CASSYLQTTDTQYF. The CDR3 nucleotides are TGTGCCAGCAGCTACCTACAAACAACAGATACGCAGTATTTT.

In its sample, this clonotype was seen many times. This sequence joins TRBV6-1 and TRBJ2-1; 9 nucleotides agree with TRBD2. CDR1 MNHNS and CDR2 SASEGT come from the germline V gene. V was clipped by 8 bases and J by 4 bases; unmatched bases: 3. There are 13 residues in the CDR3. This chain's CDR3 is CASGLAPYNEQFF. Here the CDR3 DNA reads TGTGCCAGCGGACTAGCGCCTTACAATGAGCAGTTCTTC.

This clonotype was recorded many times. The chain is built from TRBV5-1 and TRBJ2-2; the D is unclear. Trimming removed 0 bases from V and 4 bases from J, with 4 bases in between. Germline V gene sequence: CDR1 SGHRS, CDR2 YFSETQ. The CDR3 runs to 13 residues. In nucleotides, the CDR3 is TGCGCCAGCAGCTTGGCCAGCACCGGGGAGCTGTTTTTT. Its translation: CASSLASTGELFF.

At least ten counts were recorded for this clonotype. The gene calls are TRBV7-2 and TRBJ1-1, with D perhaps TRBD1 (5 bases). The V and J ends lost 1 base and 0 bases respectively, with 9 bases between them. Per the germline V gene, CDR1 is SGHTA and CDR2 is FQGNSA. The length of the CDR3 is 15 residues. The CDR3 loop is CASSLGGGMNTEAFF. CDR3 in DNA: TGTGCCAGCAGCTTAGGTGGGGGAATGAACACTGAAGCTTTCTTT. Supplemented by reference TRBV7-2 and TRBJ1-1, the full variable domain reads GAGVSQSPSNKVTEKGKDVELRCDPISGHTALYWYRQSLGQGLEFLIYFQGNSAPDKSGLPSDRFSAERTGGSVSTLTIQRTQQEDSAVYLCASSLGGGMNTEAFFGQGTRLTVV.

The genes are TRBV28 and TRBJ2-7; D is perhaps TRBD2 (7 bases). The length of the CDR3 is 15 residues. From germline, CDR1 is MDHEN and CDR2 SYDVKM. V lost 2 bases and J 2 bases, leaving 13 bases between the germline ends. CDR3 nucleotides: TGTGCCAGCAGTTTAGCTCCGGGGGGCGCCTACGAGCAGTACTTC. Its protein product is CASSLAPGGAYEQYF.

CDR3 DNA sequence: TGCAGTGCTAGAGATTCTGGTCAGGGGCTTCAGCCCCAGCATTTT. Amino acids: CSARDSGQGLQPQHF. The gene calls are TRBV20-1 and TRBJ1-5, with a tentative D call TRBD1 (6 bases). The germline CDR1 and CDR2 sequences are DFQATT and SNEGSKA (reference sequence). This CDR3 contains 15 residues. V was cut by 0 bases and J by 6 bases, with 15 bases left in between.

Only a few counts were recorded for this clonotype. The chain links TRBV4-3 to TRBJ1-2, with 9 bases that match TRBD1. The J segment lost 4 bases and the V segment lost 1 base, leaving 4 bases of the junction unmatched. The germline gives CDR1 LGHNA, CDR2 YSLEER. The CDR3 is 15 amino acids. The CDR3 spells CASSQGAGQGYGYTF. CDR3 nucleotides: TGCGCCAGCAGCCAAGGAGCGGGACAGGGCTATGGCTACACCTTC.

The chain carries TRBV7-2 and TRBJ2-5, with 7 positions matching TRBD1. V lost 5 bases and J lost 4; bases outside the gene matches: 7. CDR1 is SGHTA, CDR2 FQGNSA, per germline. CDR3 length equals 14 residues. As DNA, the CDR3 is TGTGCCAGCAGCCCCCAGGGGGTGGGAGAGACCCAGTACTTC. Its translation: CASSPQGVGETQYF.

V and J are TRBV28 and TRBJ1-1; a possible D gene is TRBD1 (5 bases). In germline, CDR1 is MDHEN, CDR2 SYDVKM. The CDR3 contains 14 residues. The ends were cut back, 6 bases at V and 1 base at J, with 12 bases in the middle. CDR3 region: CASRQGDENTEAFF. The CDR3 bases are TGTGCCAGCAGACAAGGGGACGAGAACACTGAAGCTTTCTTT. The full variable domain, rest sourced from reference TRBV28 and TRBJ1-1, is DVKVTQSSRYLVKRTGEKVFLECVQDMDHENMFWYRQDPGLGLRLIYFSYDVKMKEKGDIPEGYSVSREKKERFSLILESASTNQTSMYLCASRQGDENTEAFFGQGTRLTVV.

The V call is TRBV12-3 or TRBV12-4, the J call TRBJ2-7; no firm D call. V lost 5 bases to trimming and J lost 4 bases, with 12 bases between them. The CDR3 is 13 amino acids. CDR3 sequence (DNA): TGTGCCAGCAGTCCCACGACTGGGTACGAGCAGTACTTC. Translated, it gives CASSPTTGYEQYF.

In regard to this clonotype: A read error may account for a junction end that differs from germline. The chain carries TRBV7-7 and TRBJ2-5; weak D call: TRBD1 (6 bases). The CDR3 has 15 residues. CDR1 is SSHAT and CDR2 is FNYEAQ in the germline V gene (reference sequence). The CDR3 bases are TGTGCTAGCAGCCCCACAGGGTCCGCCTTGGAGACCCAGTACTTC. This gives the protein CASSPTGSALETQYF.